This passage covers 5 T cell receptor beta chains from one sample sequenced in a study of regulatory T cells in long-lasting Graves disease. Building of the TCR beta libraries involved iRepertoire HTBI primers and Arm-PCR of CDR3 regions. TCRdb fed the multiplex PCR reads into MiXCR, producing one record per CDR3 protein. Among a few hundred thousand distinct CDR3 sequences listed, over 15% were seen once. Sample time point: newly diagnosed GD, antithyroid drugs for less than 3 months. Researchers made the TCR library from RNA that was extracted from PBMCs. These records were also assigned to another study, of T cells in Graves' hyperthyroidism and ophthalmopathy.

This sample comprised peripheral blood mononuclear cells (PBMCs), obtained at new diagnosis, from a patient treated with antithyroid drugs. The source is a man in his forties with Graves disease.

The table lists this clonotype with a few counts. V and J are TRBV19 and TRBJ2-1, with D perhaps matching TRBD2 (5 bases). Trimming shortened V by 1 base and J by 4 bases, and 11 bases separated the two germline ends. Germline assignment: CDR1 LNHDA and CDR2 SQIVND (reference sequence). The CDR3 spans 15 residues. The CDR3 DNA is TGTGCCAGTAGTATAGGCGGGCAGCTTTACAATGAGCAGTTCTTC. Its protein product is CASSIGGQLYNEQFF.

A few counts support this clonotype. This rearrangement joins TRBV2 to TRBJ2-1; 7 bases align to TRBD1. The CDR3 loop spans 15 amino acids. The trim removed 6 bases at V and 0 bases at J, leaving 5 bases unmatched. Looked up from germline, CDR1 is SNHLY and CDR2 is FYNNEI. Here the CDR3 DNA reads TGTGCCAGCAGCGAGGACAGGAGCTCCTACAATGAGCAGTTCTTC. It specifies CASSEDRSSYNEQFF.

This clonotype was recorded many times. The chain carries TRBV7-2 and TRBJ1-1, with a weak D call TRBD1 (6 bases). This CDR3 is 14 amino acids long. Germline CDR1 reads SGHTA; CDR2 reads FQGNSA. V was cut by 1 base and J by 11 bases, with 17 bases left in between. Written as DNA, the CDR3 is TGTGCCAGCAGCTTAGACCCGGCAGGGGATGACGCTTTCTTT. Protein sequence: CASSLDPAGDDAFF.

Remarks on this clonotype: A single base is all that separates this from a far larger clone, so a read error is likely. The chain carries TRBV7-2 and TRBJ2-1; a possible D gene is TRBD2 (7 bases). This CDR3 spans 16 amino acids. CDR1 is SGHTA and CDR2 is FQGNSA in the germline V gene. Trimming stripped 4 bases from V and 10 bases from J, with 23 bases between. This chain's CDR3 is CASSSGASGVHYEQFF. The DNA of the CDR3 is TGTGCCAGCAGCTCGGGGGCCAGCGGGGTACACTACGAGCAGTTCTTC.

This clonotype has a count of ten or more. In DNA form, the CDR3 reads TGTGCCAGCAGCCAAGGACTTCGGAATGAGCAGTTCTTC. Translated: CASSQGLRNEQFF. The rearrangement links TRBV14 to TRBJ2-1, with D uncertain. Trimming took 1 base from V and 7 from J, leaving 8 bases between them. The CDR3 has 13 amino acids. Germline lookup yields CDR1 SGHDN and CDR2 FVKESK.